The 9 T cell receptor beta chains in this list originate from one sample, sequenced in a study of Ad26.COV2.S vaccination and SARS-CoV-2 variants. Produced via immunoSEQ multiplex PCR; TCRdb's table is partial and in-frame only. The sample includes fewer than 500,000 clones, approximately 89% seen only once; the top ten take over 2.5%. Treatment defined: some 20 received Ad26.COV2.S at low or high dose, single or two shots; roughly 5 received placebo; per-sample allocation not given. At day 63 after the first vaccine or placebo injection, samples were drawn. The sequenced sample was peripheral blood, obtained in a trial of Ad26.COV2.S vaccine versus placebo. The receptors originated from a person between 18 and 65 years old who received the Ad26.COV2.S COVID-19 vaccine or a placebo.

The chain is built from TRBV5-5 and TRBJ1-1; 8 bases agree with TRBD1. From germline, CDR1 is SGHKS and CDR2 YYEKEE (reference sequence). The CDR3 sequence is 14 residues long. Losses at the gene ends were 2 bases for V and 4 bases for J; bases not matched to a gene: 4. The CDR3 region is CASSFRGPSTEAFF. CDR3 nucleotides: TGTGCCAGCAGCTTCAGGGGGCCGAGCACTGAAGCTTTCTTT.

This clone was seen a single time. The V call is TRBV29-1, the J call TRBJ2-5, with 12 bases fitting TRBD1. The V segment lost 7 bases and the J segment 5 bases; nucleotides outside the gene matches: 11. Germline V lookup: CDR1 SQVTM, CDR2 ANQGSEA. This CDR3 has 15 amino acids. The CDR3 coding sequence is TGCAGCGCTGGCCGGGACAGGGGGCTTTTGGAGACCCAGTACTTC. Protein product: CSAGRDRGLLETQYF.

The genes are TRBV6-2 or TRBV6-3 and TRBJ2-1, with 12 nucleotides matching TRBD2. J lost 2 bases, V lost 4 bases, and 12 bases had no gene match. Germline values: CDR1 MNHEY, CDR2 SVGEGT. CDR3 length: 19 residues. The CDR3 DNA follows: TGTGCCAGCAGTTGGACGGGACTAGCGGGCCCCTCAGCCTACAATGAGCAGTTCTTC. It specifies CASSWTGLAGPSAYNEQFF.

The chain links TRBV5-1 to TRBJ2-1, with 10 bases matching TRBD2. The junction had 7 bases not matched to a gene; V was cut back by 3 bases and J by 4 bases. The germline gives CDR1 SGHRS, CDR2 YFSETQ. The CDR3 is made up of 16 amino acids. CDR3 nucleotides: TGCGCCAGCAGCTCGGATCTAGCGGGGGTATACAATGAGCAGTTCTTC. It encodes CASSSDLAGVYNEQFF.

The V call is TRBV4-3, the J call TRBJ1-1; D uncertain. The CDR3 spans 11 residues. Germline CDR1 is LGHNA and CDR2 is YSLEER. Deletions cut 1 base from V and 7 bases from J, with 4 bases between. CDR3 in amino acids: CASSQGGEAFF. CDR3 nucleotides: TGCGCCAGCAGCCAAGGAGGTGAAGCTTTCTTT.

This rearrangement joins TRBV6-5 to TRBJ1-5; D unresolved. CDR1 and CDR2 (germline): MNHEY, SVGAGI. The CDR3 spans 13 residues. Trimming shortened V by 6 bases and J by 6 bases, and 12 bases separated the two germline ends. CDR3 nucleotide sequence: TGTGCCAGCAGGGGGTCGGACTTTCAGCCCCAGCATTTT. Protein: CASRGSDFQPQHF.

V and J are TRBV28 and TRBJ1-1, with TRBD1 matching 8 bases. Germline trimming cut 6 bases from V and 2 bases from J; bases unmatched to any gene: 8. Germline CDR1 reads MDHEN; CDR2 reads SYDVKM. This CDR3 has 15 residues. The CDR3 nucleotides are TGTGCCAGCAGACAAATCACAGGGGGTAACACTGAAGCTTTCTTT. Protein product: CASRQITGGNTEAFF.

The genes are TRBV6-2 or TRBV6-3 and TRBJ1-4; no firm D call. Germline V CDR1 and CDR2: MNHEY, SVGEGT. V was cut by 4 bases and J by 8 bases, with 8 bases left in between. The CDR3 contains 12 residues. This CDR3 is CASSSGHEKLFF. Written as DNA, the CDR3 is TGTGCCAGCAGTTCTGGCCACGAAAAACTGTTTTTT.

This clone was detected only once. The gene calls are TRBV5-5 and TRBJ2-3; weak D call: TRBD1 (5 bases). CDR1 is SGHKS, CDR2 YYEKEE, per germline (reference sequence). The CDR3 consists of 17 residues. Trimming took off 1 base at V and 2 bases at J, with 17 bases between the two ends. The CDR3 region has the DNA TGTGCCAGCAGCTTGAGGGGTCAGACAGCCCTCACAGATACGCAGTATTTT. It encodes CASSLRGQTALTDTQYF. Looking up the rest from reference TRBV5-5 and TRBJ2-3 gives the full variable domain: DAGVTQSPTHLIKTRGQQVTLRCSPISGHKSVSWYQQVLGQGPQFIFQYYEKEERGRGNFPDRFSARQFPNYSSELNVNALLLGDSALYLCASSLRGQTALTDTQYFGPGTRLTVL.